The clone carrying this TCR beta chain was seen only a few times. The antigen remains unidentified. Germline values: CDR1 MNHEY, CDR2 SVGAGI. V lost 5 bases and J 8 bases, leaving 18 bases between the germline ends. The CDR3 runs 14 residues. This entry comes from a study of blood T cells in healthy people across ages. Study-wide findings and caveats: Greater diversity and more naive CD4+ cells were seen in long-lived donors than in aged donors. Strongly correlated with naive T cell percentage was TCR beta diversity.

Combining a sample-barcoded 5' primer with a J-beta primer mix, a second PCR ran for roughly 7 to 12 cycles. TCRdb independently ran MiXCR on the 5' RACE reads; one entry per CDR3 protein. This table holds hundreds of thousands of distinct CDR3 sequences, approximately 30% found once. This TCR was recovered from a woman at least 80 years old in good health. Sample: blood. The V gene is TRBV6-5, the J gene TRBJ1-2, with D perhaps matching TRBD1 (5 bases). The CDR3 DNA sequence: TGTGCCAGCAGTGACCTAGGGACCCTCTGGGGCTACACCTTC. As protein: CASSDLGTLWGYTF.